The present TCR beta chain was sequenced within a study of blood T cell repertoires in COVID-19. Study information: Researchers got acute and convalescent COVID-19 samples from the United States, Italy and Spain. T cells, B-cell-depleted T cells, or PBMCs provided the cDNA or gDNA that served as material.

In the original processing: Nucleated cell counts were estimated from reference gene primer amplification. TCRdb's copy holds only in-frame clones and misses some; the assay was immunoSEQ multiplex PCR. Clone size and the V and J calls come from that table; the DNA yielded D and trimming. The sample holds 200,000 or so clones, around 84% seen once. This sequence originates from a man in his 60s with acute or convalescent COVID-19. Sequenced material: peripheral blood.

The CDR3 nucleotides are TGTGCCAGCAGCGTAGGGACAGGGGGCTGGAATTCACCCCTCCACTTT. Residues: CASSVGTGGWNSPLHF. The chain recombines TRBV2 with TRBJ1-6; 12 positions match TRBD1. From germline, CDR1 is SNHLY and CDR2 FYNNEI. V dropped 6 bases and J dropped 7; count of bases not matched to a gene: 7. The CDR3 has 16 amino acids.